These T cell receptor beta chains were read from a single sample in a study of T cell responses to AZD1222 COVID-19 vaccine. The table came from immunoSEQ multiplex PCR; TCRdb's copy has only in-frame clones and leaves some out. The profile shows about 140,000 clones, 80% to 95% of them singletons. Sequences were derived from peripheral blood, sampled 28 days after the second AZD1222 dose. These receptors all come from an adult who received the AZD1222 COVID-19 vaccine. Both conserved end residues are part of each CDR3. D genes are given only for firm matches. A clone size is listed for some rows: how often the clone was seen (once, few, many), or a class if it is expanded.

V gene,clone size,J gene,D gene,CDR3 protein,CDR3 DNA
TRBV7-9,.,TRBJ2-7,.,CASSLERPYEQYF,TGTGCCAGCAGCTTAGAGCGTCCCTACGAGCAGTACTTC
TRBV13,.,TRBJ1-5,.,CASSLGSQPQHF,TGTGCCAGCAGCTTAGGTTCGCAGCCCCAGCATTTT
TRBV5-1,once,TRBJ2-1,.,CASSSELAEPNEQFF,TGCGCCAGCAGCTCGGAGTTAGCGGAGCCCAATGAGCAGTTCTTC
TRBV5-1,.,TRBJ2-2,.,CASSFAGDTGELFF,TGCGCCAGCAGCTTCGCAGGGGACACCGGGGAGCTGTTTTTT
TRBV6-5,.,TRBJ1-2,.,CASSYFAGDGYTF,TGTGCCAGCAGTTACTTTGCAGGGGATGGCTACACCTTC
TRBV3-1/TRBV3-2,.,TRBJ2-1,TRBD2,CASSPQLAGGGQFF,TGTGCCAGCAGCCCCCAATTAGCGGGAGGGGGTCAGTTCTTC
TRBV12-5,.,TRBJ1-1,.,CASGPTGDTEAFF,TGTGCTAGTGGCCCCACGGGTGACACTGAAGCTTTCTTT
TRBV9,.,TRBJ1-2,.,CASSVDPQGDYGYTF,TGTGCCAGCAGCGTAGATCCCCAGGGCGACTATGGCTACACCTTC
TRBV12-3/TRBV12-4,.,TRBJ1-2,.,CASIPFAGVGYTF,TGTGCCAGCATCCCCTTCGCGGGAGTAGGCTACACCTTC
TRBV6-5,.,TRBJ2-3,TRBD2,CASMKRGGTDTQYF,TGTGCCAGCATGAAGCGGGGAGGCACAGATACGCAGTATTTT
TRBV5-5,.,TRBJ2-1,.,CASSLVDPSYNEQFF,TGTGCCAGCAGCTTGGTGGATCCATCCTACAATGAGCAGTTCTTC
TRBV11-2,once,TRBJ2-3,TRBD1,CASSRRGTASTDTQYF,TGTGCCAGCAGTAGAAGGGGGACAGCTAGCACAGATACGCAGTATTTT
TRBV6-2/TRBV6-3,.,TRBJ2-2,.,CASSYGGSHLSGELFF,TGTGCCAGCAGTTACGGCGGCAGCCATTTGTCCGGGGAGCTGTTTTTT
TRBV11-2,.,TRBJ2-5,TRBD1,CASSAVRGRGTQYF,TGTGCCAGCAGCGCAGTCAGGGGGCGGGGGACCCAGTACTTC
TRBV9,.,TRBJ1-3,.,CASSVDPGNTIYF,TGTGCCAGCAGCGTAGATCCAGGAAACACCATATATTTT
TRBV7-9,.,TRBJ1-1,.,CASSLAWQGTEAFF,TGTGCCAGCAGCCTAGCCTGGCAGGGCACTGAAGCTTTCTTT